These 15 T cell receptor beta chains were all obtained from the same sample, sequenced in a study of blood T cell repertoires in COVID-19. TCRdb's table, derived via immunoSEQ multiplex PCR, lists solely in-frame clones and lacks some. This table has approximately 170,000 clones, approximately 80% appearing once. The sequenced sample consisted of peripheral blood. These receptors were collected from a woman aged 45-65 years with acute or convalescent COVID-19.

The chain has TRBV5-1 and TRBJ2-7, with 7 bases matching TRBD2. This CDR3 comprises 13 residues. The junction had 8 bases not matched to a gene; V was cut back by 4 bases and J by 7 bases. Germline V CDR1 and CDR2: SGHRS, YFSETQ. CDR3 DNA sequence: TGCGCCAGCAGCGCAACTATGGGAGGGGAGCAGTACTTC. As protein: CASSATMGGEQYF.

The chain employs TRBV20-1 and TRBJ1-5; no clear D gene. The CDR3 totals 14 residues. Germline CDR1 is DFQATT and CDR2 is SNEGSKA (reference sequence). The V and J ends lost 3 bases and 2 bases respectively, with 11 bases between them. CDR3 DNA sequence: TGCAGTGCTAGTTTGATTGCGGGCAATCAGCCCCAGCATTTT. Its protein product is CSASLIAGNQPQHF.

The CDR3 is CASSLGYSGTGELFF. The CDR3 DNA is TGTGCCAGCAGCTTAGGATACAGCGGCACCGGGGAGCTGTTTTTT. The gene calls are TRBV7-8 and TRBJ2-2; D may be TRBD2 (5 bases). Germline V CDR1 and CDR2: SGHVS, FQNEAQ. The CDR3 has 15 amino acids. Trimming took off 1 base at V and 4 bases at J, with 10 bases between the two ends.

There are a few counts of this clone. The chain uses TRBV19 and TRBJ2-1; D possibly corresponds to TRBD1 (6 bases). V gave up 5 bases and J gave up 16 bases, with 18 bases separating them. The CDR3 runs 12 residues. The germline V gene encodes CDR1 LNHDA and CDR2 SQIVND (reference sequence). The CDR3 DNA follows: TGTGCCAGTAGTTACGGAGTCAGGGGCGTATTCTTC. This sequence encodes CASSYGVRGVFF.

The chain carries TRBV5-1 and TRBJ2-7; perhaps TRBD2 as D (6 bases). This CDR3 has 14 residues. The ends were cut back, 4 bases at V and 3 bases at J, with 14 bases in the middle. Germline CDR1 and CDR2: SGHRS and YFSETQ. CDR3 region: CASSPGTAVYEQYF. The CDR3, as DNA: TGCGCCAGCAGCCCCGGGACTGCCGTCTACGAGCAGTACTTC.

In its sample, this clone was seen once. The sample carries other DNA sequences with the same CDR3. This chain joins TRBV3-1 (or the pseudogene TRBV3-2) and TRBJ1-3; 10 positions match TRBD1. The CDR3 runs to 14 residues. V lost 4 bases to trimming and J lost 4 bases; unmatched junction nucleotides: 1. Looked up from germline, CDR1 is LGHDT and CDR2 is YNNKEL (reference sequence). CDR3 loop: CASSRQGAGNTIYF. The CDR3 DNA reads as TGTGCCAGCAGCCGACAGGGGGCAGGAAACACCATATATTTT.

The chain couples TRBV21-1 to TRBJ1-6; the D call of TRBD1 is as the table states it, not checked on the DNA. TRBV21-1 is listed as a pseudogene. The CDR3 runs 15 residues. The chain's CDR3 is CASSNTGEGNSPLHF. The CDR3 nucleotides are TGTGCCAGCAGTAATACAGGGGAAGGGAATTCACCCCTCCACTTT.

The chain links TRBV29-1 to TRBJ2-5; TRBD2 matches at 8 bases. The CDR3 totals 14 residues. Trimming took 5 bases from V and 6 from J; bases not matched to a gene: 11. In germline, CDR1 is SQVTM, CDR2 ANQGSEA. The DNA of the CDR3 is TGCAGCGTTAGGACTAGCCCAAGTGGGAAGACCCAGTACTTC. Its translation: CSVRTSPSGKTQYF.

The rearrangement links TRBV3-1 (or the pseudogene TRBV3-2) to TRBJ1-1; TRBD1 matches 7 bases. Germline-derived CDR1 and CDR2 are LGHDT and YNNKEL (reference sequence). J gave up 4 bases and V 4 bases, and 3 bases lay outside the gene matches. The CDR3 sequence is 13 residues long. CDR3 DNA: TGTGCCAGCAGCCGCGGACAGGTCACTGAAGCTTTCTTT. This gives the protein CASSRGQVTEAFF.

With respect to this clone: Other DNA sequences in this specimen translate into the identical CDR3. The chain employs TRBV6-5 and TRBJ1-6; D unclear. This CDR3 is 14 amino acids long. V dropped 6 bases and J dropped 0 bases, with 6 bases sitting between them. Germline loops: CDR1 MNHEY, CDR2 SVGAGI. CDR3 DNA: TGTGCCAGCAGCCGGAGCTCCTATAATTCACCCCTCCACTTT. Translating gives CASSRSSYNSPLHF.

The table lists this clone with a count of one. Within the sample, other DNA sequences also encode this same CDR3. The rearrangement joins TRBV7-2 to TRBJ2-7; D is uncertain. This CDR3 contains 11 residues. Trimming took 4 bases from V and 4 from J, leaving 5 bases between them. In germline, CDR1 is SGHTA, CDR2 FQGNSA. The CDR3 here is CASSSTYEQYF. The CDR3 nucleotides read TGTGCCAGCAGCTCGACTTACGAGCAGTACTTC.

The chain is built from TRBV11-2 and TRBJ2-2; TRBD1 matches 9 bases. The V gene's germline CDR1 is SGHAT and CDR2 FQNNGV. V shed 5 bases and J 2 bases; nucleotides not matched to a gene: 6. The CDR3 loop spans 16 amino acids. The CDR3, as DNA: TGTGCCAGCAGCCTGGGGACAGGGCTAAACACCGGGGAGCTGTTTTTT. Its protein product is CASSLGTGLNTGELFF.

The genes are TRBV4-1 and TRBJ1-5; the D gene is possibly TRBD1 (5 bases). The CDR3 length is 17 residues. V lost 4 bases and J 2 bases, leaving 18 bases between the germline ends. Germline V gene sequence: CDR1 MGHRA, CDR2 YSYEKL. The CDR3 DNA reads as TGCGCCAGCAGCCCGCGGGACCCGGCGAGCGGCAATCAGCCCCAGCATTTT. It codes for CASSPRDPASGNQPQHF.

CDR3 DNA sequence: TGTGCCAGCAGCCAAGAAATTGGAGAGGATACTTCTAATGAGCAGTTCTTC. Residues: CASSQEIGEDTSNEQFF. The chain combines TRBV3-1 (or the pseudogene TRBV3-2) with TRBJ2-1; D is unresolved. V was cut by 0 bases and J by 7 bases, with 19 bases left in between. This CDR3 has 17 residues. Germline V lookup: CDR1 LGHDT, CDR2 YNNKEL (reference sequence).

V and J are TRBV18 and TRBJ1-3; 7 bases are a match to TRBD1. The ends lost 5 bases at V and 1 base at J; junction bases unmatched: 8. The CDR3 has 16 residues. Germline CDR1 KGHSH, CDR2 LQKENI. CDR3 amino acids: CASSTLKQGSGNTIYF. The CDR3 nucleotides are TGTGCCAGCTCAACCCTAAAACAGGGGTCTGGAAACACCATATATTTT.